This T cell receptor beta chain is drawn from a study of blood T cell repertoires in COVID-19. Produced via immunoSEQ multiplex PCR; TCRdb's table is partial and in-frame only. The data show about 210,000 clones, with 92% seen just once and under 1.5% held by the top ten. V shed 7 bases and J shed 0 bases, with 13 bases lying between them. This CDR3 contains 15 residues. Germline loops: CDR1 MDHEN, CDR2 SYDVKM. The receptor was derived from a man in his thirties or forties with acute or convalescent COVID-19. V and J are TRBV28 and TRBJ1-3, with D possibly being TRBD1 (5 bases). Sequences were obtained from peripheral blood. In DNA form, the CDR3 reads TGTGCCAGCACTCCAGGGAGGTTCTCTGGAAACACCATATATTTT. Protein sequence: CASTPGRFSGNTIYF.